This is a list of T cell receptor beta chains from one sample in a study of shared clonotypes between healthy human individuals. Clones were read by immunoSEQ multiplex PCR, and TCRdb kept only the in-frame ones, dropping some. Among some 2 million clones listed, about 95% were seen once. The sample consisted of naive CD8+ T cells sorted from blood. The receptor set was obtained from a young man in good health. CDR3s include the opening cysteine and the closing phenylalanine or tryptophan. The D gene is left open where the match is weak. Only some rows state a clone size, as once, few, many or a class for expanded clones.

v_call	cdr3_length	clone_size	d_call	j_call	cdr3_nt	cdr3_aa
TRBV27	14	.	.	TRBJ1-4	TGTGCCAGCAGTTTAATCGGGACTAATGAAAAACTGTTTTTT	CASSLIGTNEKLFF
TRBV6-5	15	.	.	TRBJ2-2	TGTGCCAGCAGCTATGGGGGGTGGAACACCGGGGAGCTGTTTTTT	CASSYGGWNTGELFF
TRBV19	14	.	TRBD2	TRBJ2-7	TGTGCCAGTAGTGGTACTAGCGGCGCCTACGAGCAGTACTTC	CASSGTSGAYEQYF
TRBV2	15	once	.	TRBJ2-7	TGTGCCAGCAGTGAAACGGAAACACCGACCTACGAGCAGTACTTC	CASSETETPTYEQYF
TRBV2	15	.	.	TRBJ2-7	TGTGCCAGCAGTGAAGGCAAATGGGACTGGGACGAGCAGTACTTC	CASSEGKWDWDEQYF
TRBV4-1	14	.	.	TRBJ1-4	TGCGCCAGCAGCCAAGATCGACTAAATGAAAAACTGTTTTTT	CASSQDRLNEKLFF
TRBV4-3	16	.	.	TRBJ1-2	TGCGCCAGCAGCCAAGAGAGGGCAAACCAATTCTATGGCTACACCTTC	CASSQERANQFYGYTF
TRBV9	15	.	.	TRBJ1-5	TGTGCCAGCAGCGTAGGAACTAATAGCAATCAGCCCCAGCATTTT	CASSVGTNSNQPQHF
TRBV28	13	.	.	TRBJ1-5	TGTGCCAGTTCCTGGGGCGGGAATCAGCCCCAGCATTTT	CASSWGGNQPQHF
TRBV11-2	16	.	.	TRBJ1-2	TGTGCCAGCAGCTGGGCGCCTGATTCGGGGATTTATGGCTACACCTTC	CASSWAPDSGIYGYTF
TRBV2	15	.	.	TRBJ1-4	TGTGCCAGCGAAGGGGGGGAGGCAACTAATGAAAAACTGTTTTTT	CASEGGEATNEKLFF
TRBV27	13	.	TRBD1	TRBJ1-6	TGTGCCAGCTCGGACAGGGGGGATTCACCCCTCCACTTT	CASSDRGDSPLHF
TRBV7-7	16	.	.	TRBJ2-1	TGTGCTAGCAGCTTAGCGACGGGGACACCATACAATGAGCAGTTCTTC	CASSLATGTPYNEQFF
TRBV7-9	14	once	TRBD1	TRBJ1-6	TGTGCCAGCAGCTCCGGACAGGGGAGTTCACCCCTCCACTTT	CASSSGQGSSPLHF
TRBV28	16	.	.	TRBJ2-6	TGTGCCAGCAGTTTCATACTCATGGCTGGGGCCAACGTCCTGACTTTC	CASSFILMAGANVLTF
TRBV7-6	15	once	TRBD2	TRBJ2-1	TGTGCCAGCAGCTTTGAGGGAAGCGGGATCAATGAGCAGTTCTTC	CASSFEGSGINEQFF
TRBV5-6	17	once	TRBD2	TRBJ2-1	TGTGCCAGCAGCTTGGGGGACCTTAGCGGGAGAGGGGACGAGCAGTTCTTC	CASSLGDLSGRGDEQFF
TRBV5-1	14	.	TRBD1	TRBJ2-7	TGCGCCAGCAGTATGGACAGGGGGAACTACGAGCAGTACTTC	CASSMDRGNYEQYF
TRBV5-1	15	.	.	TRBJ1-3	TGCGCCAGCAGCCCTAGGGACGGCTCTGGAAACACCATATATTTT	CASSPRDGSGNTIYF
TRBV5-1	13	.	.	TRBJ2-7	TGCGCCACCTCCATACATAGCAGTACGGAGCAGTACTTC	CATSIHSSTEQYF
TRBV4-1	16	.	.	TRBJ1-6	TGCGCCAGCAGCCAAGAAGGTGGGGGGATAAGGGGACCCCTCCACTTT	CASSQEGGGIRGPLHF
TRBV19	18	medium-sized	.	TRBJ1-2	TGTGCCAGTAGTCTCCTTTGGGCCGATGGAGAAATCCACTATGGCTACACCTTC	CASSLLWADGEIHYGYTF
TRBV30	15	.	TRBD2	TRBJ2-2	TGTGCCTGGAGTGGTCTAAGCGGGAACATCGGGGAGCTGTTTTTT	CAWSGLSGNIGELFF
TRBV4-1	14	.	.	TRBJ1-4	TGCGCCAGCACATTACAGGCCGATAATGAAAAACTGTTTTTT	CASTLQADNEKLFF
TRBV7-9	14	.	.	TRBJ1-1	TGTGCCAGCAGCTTAGTGGGAAGTGGCACTGAAGCTTTCTTT	CASSLVGSGTEAFF
TRBV5-8	15	.	TRBD1	TRBJ2-2	TGTGCCAGCAGCTTGGAGGGGGCCTGGGCCGGGGAGCTGTTTTTT	CASSLEGAWAGELFF
TRBV7-9	14	.	TRBD2	TRBJ2-3	TGTGCCAGCAGCTTACAAGCGGGGCCGGATACGCAGTATTTT	CASSLQAGPDTQYF
TRBV29-1	13	.	.	TRBJ2-7	TGCAGCGTTAGGCCCCAGGGTCTCTACGAGCAGTACTTC	CSVRPQGLYEQYF
TRBV5-1	12	.	.	TRBJ1-2	TGCGCCAGCAGCACGTCGGGATATGGCTACACCTTC	CASSTSGYGYTF
TRBV4-3	16	.	TRBD2	TRBJ2-5	TGCGCCAGCAGCCAAATAGCGGGAGAGGGGCAAGAGACCCAGTACTTC	CASSQIAGEGQETQYF
TRBV27	17	.	.	TRBJ2-3	TGTGCCAGCAGTCCTAGGGGACTCCCCTGGGGCACAGATACGCAGTATTTT	CASSPRGLPWGTDTQYF
TRBV23-1	13	.	.	TRBJ2-7	TGCGCCAGCAGTCAAGGCCTACAATACGAGCAGTACTTC	CASSQGLQYEQYF
TRBV2	14	once	TRBD1	TRBJ2-7	TGTGCCAGCGACGAGGACAGGGAAATCTACGAGCAGTACTTC	CASDEDREIYEQYF
TRBV7-9	15	.	TRBD2	TRBJ2-3	TGTGCCAGCAGCCTGGAAGGCGGGACTAAAGATACGCAGTATTTT	CASSLEGGTKDTQYF
TRBV19	17	.	TRBD2	TRBJ2-2	TGTGCCAGTAGTATCACTAGCGGGAGGATAAACACCGGGGAGCTGTTTTTT	CASSITSGRINTGELFF
TRBV15	15	.	TRBD2	TRBJ2-5	TGTGCCACCAGCAGACTAGCGGGCCTCCAAGAGACCCAGTACTTC	CATSRLAGLQETQYF
TRBV7-2	14	.	.	TRBJ1-1	TGTGCCAGCAGCTTAAGAACTGTGGGCACTGAAGCTTTCTTT	CASSLRTVGTEAFF
TRBV27	14	once	.	TRBJ2-1	TGTGCCAGCAGTCCCCTGGGGGCCTACAATGAGCAGTTCTTC	CASSPLGAYNEQFF
TRBV7-9	19	.	TRBD2	TRBJ2-7	TGTGCCAGCAGCGCGGACCCGGGACTAGCGGGACTGAGCTCCTACGAGCAGTACTTC	CASSADPGLAGLSSYEQYF
TRBV9	15	.	.	TRBJ2-3	TGTGCCAGCAGCGTACAGGACGCCTTCACAGATACGCAGTATTTT	CASSVQDAFTDTQYF
TRBV7-9	15	.	.	TRBJ2-1	TGTGCCAGCAGCCAACCAGGGAGCTCCTACAATGAGCAGTTCTTC	CASSQPGSSYNEQFF
TRBV7-3	20	.	TRBD2	TRBJ2-1	TGTGCCAGCAGCCCAGGACTAGCGGGGGGCCCAGGGGGCACCTACAATGAGCAGTTCTTC	CASSPGLAGGPGGTYNEQFF
TRBV27	13	.	.	TRBJ2-7	TGTGCCAGCAGTCTCCGGGCTTTGTACGAGCAGTACTTC	CASSLRALYEQYF
TRBV5-1	16	.	.	TRBJ1-4	TGCGCCAGCAGCTTGGCTGGGGGTGCAACTAATGAAAAACTGTTTTTT	CASSLAGGATNEKLFF
TRBV4-2	14	once	.	TRBJ2-3	TGTGCCAGCAGCCATGAGGACGGATCAGATACGCAGTATTTT	CASSHEDGSDTQYF
TRBV9	16	.	.	TRBJ1-2	TGTGCCAGCAGCGTAGGAGGGGTCCCCTCTATTTATGGCTACACCTTC	CASSVGGVPSIYGYTF
TRBV2	14	.	.	TRBJ2-7	TGTGCCAGCAGCACGAGTTTGGCGTCCTACGAGCAGTACTTC	CASSTSLASYEQYF
TRBV7-6	14	.	.	TRBJ1-1	TGTGCCAGCAGCTTAGAGCCTGAAAACACTGAAGCTTTCTTT	CASSLEPENTEAFF
TRBV18	19	.	TRBD2	TRBJ2-2	TGTGCCAGCTCACCACCCCGCGGGGCTAGCGGGGCGAACACCGGGGAGCTGTTTTTT	CASSPPRGASGANTGELFF
TRBV10-3	15	.	TRBD2	TRBJ2-7	TGTGCCATCAGTGGCCCCGTAGCGGGAGCCGACGAGCAGTACTTC	CAISGPVAGADEQYF
TRBV10-1	16	.	TRBD2	TRBJ2-7	TGCGCCAGCACCCGCCCGGGACTAGCGGGAGCCTACGAGCAGTACTTC	CASTRPGLAGAYEQYF
TRBV6-6	15	.	.	TRBJ2-7	TGTGCCAGCAGTTCTGAGGGGTTCTACTCCTACGAGCAGTACTTC	CASSSEGFYSYEQYF
TRBV7-9	16	.	TRBD2	TRBJ2-1	TGTGCCAGCAGCTCGCTTCCTAGCGGACATGACAATGAGCAGTTCTTC	CASSSLPSGHDNEQFF
TRBV6-1	13	.	.	TRBJ2-7	TGTGCCAGCAACCGGAGGGGGATCTACGAGCAGTACTTC	CASNRRGIYEQYF
TRBV7-9	18	.	TRBD1	TRBJ1-4	TGTGCCAGCAGCCCCCATTTAGCCGGGACAGGAGAGGATGAAAAACTGTTTTTT	CASSPHLAGTGEDEKLFF
TRBV5-1	17	.	TRBD2	TRBJ2-7	TGCGCCAGCAGCTTGGAAAAACTAGCGACTGTCCCAGACGAGCAGTACTTC	CASSLEKLATVPDEQYF
TRBV11-2	15	.	.	TRBJ2-7	TGTGCCAGCAGCTACGAGGCAGGGGAGACCTACGAGCAGTACTTC	CASSYEAGETYEQYF
TRBV28	12	.	.	TRBJ2-7	TGTGCCAGCAGCGAAGACAGTTCCGAGCAGTACTTC	CASSEDSSEQYF
TRBV7-2	16	.	.	TRBJ1-3	TGTGCCAGCACCCCCGTCCCCCAGAGCTCTGGAAACACCATATATTTT	CASTPVPQSSGNTIYF
TRBV5-6	13	once	.	TRBJ2-7	TGTGCCAGCAGCTCTGGACTTATCTACGAGCAGTACTTC	CASSSGLIYEQYF